This paragraph reports one TCR beta chain. Its antigen is not known. Using immunoSEQ multiplex PCR, the repertoire was profiled, and TCRdb retains in-frame clones only, with some absent. The repertoire includes some 11,000 clones, 55% to 75% of them detected once, and over 12% sits in the top ten. The sample belongs to a study of CD4+ T cells in melanoma. General study points: In melanoma, neoantigen-specific CD4+ T cells reportedly differed in differentiation state. CD8+ T cell, macrophage and B cell function reportedly correlated with neoantigen-specific CD4+ T cells.

Germline-derived CDR1 and CDR2 are SGDLS and YYNGEE. V dropped 9 bases and J dropped 7; count of bases not matched to a gene: 8. CDR3 length: 14 residues. The sequenced material came from cells from a culture (not recorded whether cultured in vitro). The clonotype originates from a human donor with melanoma. The J gene is TRBJ1-6, the V gene TRBV9; 9 nucleotides agree with TRBD1. The CDR3 region has the DNA TGTGCCACGTCCTCCGGGACAGGGAATTCACCCCTCCACTTT. Amino acid sequence: CATSSGTGNSPLHF.